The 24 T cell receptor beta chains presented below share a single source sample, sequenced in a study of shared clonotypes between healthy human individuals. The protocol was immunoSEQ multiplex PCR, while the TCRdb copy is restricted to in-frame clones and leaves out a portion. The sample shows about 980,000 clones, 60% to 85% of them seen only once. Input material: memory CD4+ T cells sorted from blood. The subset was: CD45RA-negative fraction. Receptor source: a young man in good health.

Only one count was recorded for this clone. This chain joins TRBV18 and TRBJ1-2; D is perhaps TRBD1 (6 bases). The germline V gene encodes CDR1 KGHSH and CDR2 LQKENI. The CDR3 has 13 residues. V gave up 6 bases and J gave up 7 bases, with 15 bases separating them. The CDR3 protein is CASSDQTGFGYTF. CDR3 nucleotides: TGTGCCAGCTCGGATCAAACAGGGTTTGGCTACACCTTC. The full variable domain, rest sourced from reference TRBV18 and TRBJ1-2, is NAGVMQNPRHLVRRRGQEARLRCSPMKGHSHVYWYRQLPEEGLKFMVYLQKENIIDESGMPKERFSAEFPKEGPSILRIQQVVRGDSAAYFCASSDQTGFGYTFGSGTRLTVV.

In DNA form, the CDR3 reads TGTGCCGCCACCGGGACACAGAACACTGAAGCTTTCTTT. Protein: CAATGTQNTEAFF. The rearrangement uses TRBV19 and TRBJ1-1, with D perhaps TRBD1 (6 bases). Trimming took 11 bases from V and 1 from J, leaving 14 bases between them. This CDR3 is 13 amino acids long. CDR1 is LNHDA and CDR2 is SQIVND in the germline V gene (reference sequence).

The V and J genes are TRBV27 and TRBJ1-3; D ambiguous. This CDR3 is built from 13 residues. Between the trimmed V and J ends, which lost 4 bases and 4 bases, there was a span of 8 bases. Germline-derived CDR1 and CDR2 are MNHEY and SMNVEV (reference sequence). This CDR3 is CASSSLVGNTIYF. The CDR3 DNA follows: TGTGCCAGCAGTTCCCTCGTCGGAAACACCATATATTTT.

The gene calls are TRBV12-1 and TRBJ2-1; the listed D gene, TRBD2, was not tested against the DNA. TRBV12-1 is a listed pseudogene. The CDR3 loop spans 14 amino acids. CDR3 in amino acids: CASPWRGSYNEQFF. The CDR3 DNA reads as TGTGCCAGCCCCTGGCGGGGCTCCTACAATGAGCAGTTCTTC.

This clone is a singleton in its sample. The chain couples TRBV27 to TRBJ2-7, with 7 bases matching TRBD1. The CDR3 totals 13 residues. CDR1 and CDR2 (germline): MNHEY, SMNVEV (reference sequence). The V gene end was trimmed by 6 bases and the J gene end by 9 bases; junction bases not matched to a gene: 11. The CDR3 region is CASRGQSYGWQYF. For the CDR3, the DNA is TGTGCCAGCAGGGGACAGTCCTACGGTTGGCAGTACTTC.

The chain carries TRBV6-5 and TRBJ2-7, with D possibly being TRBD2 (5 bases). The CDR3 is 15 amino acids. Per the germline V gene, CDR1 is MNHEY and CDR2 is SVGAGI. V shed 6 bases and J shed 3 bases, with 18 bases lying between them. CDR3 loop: CASSPISRSGYEQYF. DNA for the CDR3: TGTGCCAGCAGCCCCATCTCGAGGAGCGGCTACGAGCAGTACTTC.

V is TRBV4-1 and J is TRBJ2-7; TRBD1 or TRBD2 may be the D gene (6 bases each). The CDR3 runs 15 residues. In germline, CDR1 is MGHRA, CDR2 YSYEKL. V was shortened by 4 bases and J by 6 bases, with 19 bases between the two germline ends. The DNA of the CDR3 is TGCGCCAGCAGCCCGCGTGAGGGGGGAGGCGTCGAGCAGTACTTC. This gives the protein CASSPREGGGVEQYF.

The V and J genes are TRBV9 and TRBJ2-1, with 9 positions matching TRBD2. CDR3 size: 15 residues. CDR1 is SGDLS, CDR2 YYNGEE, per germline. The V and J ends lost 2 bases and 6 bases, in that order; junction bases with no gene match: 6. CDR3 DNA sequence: TGTGCCAGCAGCGTGACAGCGGGAGGTCGCAATGAGCAGTTCTTC. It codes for CASSVTAGGRNEQFF. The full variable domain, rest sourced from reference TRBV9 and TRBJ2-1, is DSGVTQTPKHLITATGQRVTLRCSPRSGDLSVYWYQQSLDQGLQFLIQYYNGEERAKGNILERFSAQQFPDLHSELNLSSLELGDSALYFCASSVTAGGRNEQFFGPGTRLTVL.

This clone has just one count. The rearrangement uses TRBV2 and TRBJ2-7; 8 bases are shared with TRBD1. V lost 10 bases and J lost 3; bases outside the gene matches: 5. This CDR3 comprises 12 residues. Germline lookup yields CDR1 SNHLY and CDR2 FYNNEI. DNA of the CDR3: TGTGCCACGGGACAGGCCGTCTACGAGCAGTACTTC. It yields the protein CATGQAVYEQYF.

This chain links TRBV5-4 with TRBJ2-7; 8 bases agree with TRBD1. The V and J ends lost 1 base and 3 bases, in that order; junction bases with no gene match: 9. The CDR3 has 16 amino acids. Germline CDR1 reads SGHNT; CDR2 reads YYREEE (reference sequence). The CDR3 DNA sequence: TGTGCCAGCAGCTTGCTCGGACAGGGTGCGATCTACGAGCAGTACTTC. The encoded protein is CASSLLGQGAIYEQYF.

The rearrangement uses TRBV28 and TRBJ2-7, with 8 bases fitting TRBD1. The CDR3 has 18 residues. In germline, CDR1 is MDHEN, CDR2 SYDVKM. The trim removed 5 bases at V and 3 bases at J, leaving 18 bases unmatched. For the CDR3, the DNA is TGTGCCAGCAGTCCTCCTGGACAGGGTCTTTTGGAGGGCTACGAGCAGTACTTC. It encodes CASSPPGQGLLEGYEQYF. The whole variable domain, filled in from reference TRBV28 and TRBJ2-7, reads DVKVTQSSRYLVKRTGEKVFLECVQDMDHENMFWYRQDPGLGLRLIYFSYDVKMKEKGDIPEGYSVSREKKERFSLILESASTNQTSMYLCASSPPGQGLLEGYEQYFGPGTRLTVT.

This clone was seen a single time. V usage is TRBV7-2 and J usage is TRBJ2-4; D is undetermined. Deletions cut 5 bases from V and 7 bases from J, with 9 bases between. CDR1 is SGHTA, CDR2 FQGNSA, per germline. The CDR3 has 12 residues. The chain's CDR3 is CASSQDSNIQYF. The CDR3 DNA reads TGTGCCAGCAGCCAAGACTCGAACATTCAGTACTTC.

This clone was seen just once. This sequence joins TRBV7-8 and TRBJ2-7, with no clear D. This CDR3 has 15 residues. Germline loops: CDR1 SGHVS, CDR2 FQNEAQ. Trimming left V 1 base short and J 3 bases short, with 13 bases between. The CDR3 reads CASSLELGPGYEQYF. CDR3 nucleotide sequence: TGTGCCAGCAGCTTAGAGTTGGGCCCGGGCTACGAGCAGTACTTC.

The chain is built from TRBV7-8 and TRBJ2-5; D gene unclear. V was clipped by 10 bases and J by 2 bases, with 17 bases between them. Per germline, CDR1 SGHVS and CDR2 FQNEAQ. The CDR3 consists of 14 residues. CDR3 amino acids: CATQKAENQETQYF. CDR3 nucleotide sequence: TGTGCCACCCAAAAGGCGGAAAATCAAGAGACCCAGTACTTC.

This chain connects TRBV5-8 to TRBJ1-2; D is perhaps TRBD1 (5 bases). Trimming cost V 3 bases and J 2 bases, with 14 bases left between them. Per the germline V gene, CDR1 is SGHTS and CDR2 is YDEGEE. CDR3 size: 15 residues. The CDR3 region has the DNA TGTGCCAGCAGCTCGGGGGGACCGAGAAACTATGGCTACACCTTC. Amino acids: CASSSGGPRNYGYTF.

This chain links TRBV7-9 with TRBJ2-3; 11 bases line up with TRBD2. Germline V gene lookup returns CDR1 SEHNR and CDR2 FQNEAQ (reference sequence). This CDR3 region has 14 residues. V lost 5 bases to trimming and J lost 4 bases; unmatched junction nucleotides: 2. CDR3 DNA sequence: TGTGCCAGCAGCCTACTAGCGGGGGCAGATACGCAGTATTTT. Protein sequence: CASSLLAGADTQYF.

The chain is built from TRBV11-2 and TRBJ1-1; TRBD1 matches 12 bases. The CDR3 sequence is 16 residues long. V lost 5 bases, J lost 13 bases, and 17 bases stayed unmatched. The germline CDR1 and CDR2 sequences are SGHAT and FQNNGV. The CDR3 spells CASSPDPAGTGGRNFF. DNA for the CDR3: TGTGCCAGCAGCCCCGACCCCGCCGGGACAGGGGGCAGGAATTTCTTT.

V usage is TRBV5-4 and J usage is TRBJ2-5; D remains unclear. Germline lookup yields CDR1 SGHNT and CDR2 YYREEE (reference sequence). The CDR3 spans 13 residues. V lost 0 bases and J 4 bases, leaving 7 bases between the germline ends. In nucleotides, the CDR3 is TGTGCCAGCAGCTTGGCGCGCAGAGAGACCCAGTACTTC. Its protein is CASSLARRETQYF. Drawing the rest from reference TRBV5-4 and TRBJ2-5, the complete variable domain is ETGVTQSPTHLIKTRGQQVTLRCSSQSGHNTVSWYQQALGQGPQFIFQYYREEENGRGNFPPRFSGLQFPNYSSELNVNALELDDSALYLCASSLARRETQYFGPGTRLLVL.

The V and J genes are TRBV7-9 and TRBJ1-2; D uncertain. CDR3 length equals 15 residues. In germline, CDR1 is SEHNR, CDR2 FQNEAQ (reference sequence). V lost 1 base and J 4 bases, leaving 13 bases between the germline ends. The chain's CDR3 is CASSLVGGESYGYTF. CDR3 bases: TGTGCCAGCAGCTTAGTTGGCGGGGAATCCTATGGCTACACCTTC.

CDR3 nucleotide sequence: TGCGCCAGCAGTGAGTCCAGGGGGCAAGAGACCCAGTACTTC. Encoded protein: CASSESRGQETQYF. The chain couples TRBV10-1 to TRBJ2-5; 7 bases map to TRBD1. With V trimmed by 0 bases and J by 2 bases, 0 bases remained unmatched. This CDR3 has 14 residues. Germline CDR1 and CDR2: WNHNN and SYGVQD (reference sequence).

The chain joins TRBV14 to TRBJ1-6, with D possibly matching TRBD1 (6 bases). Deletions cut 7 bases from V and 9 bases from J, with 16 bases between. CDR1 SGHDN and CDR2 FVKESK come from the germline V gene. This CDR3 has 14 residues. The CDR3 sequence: CASTLGQGPSPLHF. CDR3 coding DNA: TGTGCCAGCACCCTGGGGCAGGGGCCTTCACCCCTCCACTTT.

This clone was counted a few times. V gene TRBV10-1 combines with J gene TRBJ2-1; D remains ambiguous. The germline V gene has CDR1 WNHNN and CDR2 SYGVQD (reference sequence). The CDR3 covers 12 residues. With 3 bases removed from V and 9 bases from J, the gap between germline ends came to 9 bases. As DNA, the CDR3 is TGCGCCAGCAGTGATGCTGCCCGTGAGCAGTTCTTC. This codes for CASSDAAREQFF.

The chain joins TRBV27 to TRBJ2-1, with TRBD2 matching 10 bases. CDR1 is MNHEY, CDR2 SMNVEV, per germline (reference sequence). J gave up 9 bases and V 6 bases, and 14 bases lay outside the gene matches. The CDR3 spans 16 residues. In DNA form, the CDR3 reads TGTGCCAGCAGGTTCAGAGGAACTAGCGGGGAGGGTGAGCAGTTCTTC. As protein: CASRFRGTSGEGEQFF.

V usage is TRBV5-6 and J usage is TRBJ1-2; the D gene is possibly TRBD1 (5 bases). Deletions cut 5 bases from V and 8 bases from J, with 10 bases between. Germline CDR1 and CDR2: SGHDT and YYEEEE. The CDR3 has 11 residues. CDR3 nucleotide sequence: TGTGCCAGCAGTGCGGAGGGGGGCTACACCTTC. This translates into CASSAEGGYTF.